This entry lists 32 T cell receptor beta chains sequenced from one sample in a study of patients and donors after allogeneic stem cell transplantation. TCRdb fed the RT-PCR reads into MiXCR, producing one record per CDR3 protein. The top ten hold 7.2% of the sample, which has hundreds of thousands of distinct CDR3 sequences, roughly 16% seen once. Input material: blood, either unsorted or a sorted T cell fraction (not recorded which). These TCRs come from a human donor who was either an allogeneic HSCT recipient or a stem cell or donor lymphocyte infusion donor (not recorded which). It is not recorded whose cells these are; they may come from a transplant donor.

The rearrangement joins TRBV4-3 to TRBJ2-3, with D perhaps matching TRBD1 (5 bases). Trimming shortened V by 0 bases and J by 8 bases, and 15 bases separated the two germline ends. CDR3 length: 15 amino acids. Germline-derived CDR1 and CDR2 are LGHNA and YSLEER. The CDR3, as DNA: TGCGCCAGCAGCCAAGATCTGGATGGGGCAGGTACGCAGTATTTT. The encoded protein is CASSQDLDGAGTQYF.

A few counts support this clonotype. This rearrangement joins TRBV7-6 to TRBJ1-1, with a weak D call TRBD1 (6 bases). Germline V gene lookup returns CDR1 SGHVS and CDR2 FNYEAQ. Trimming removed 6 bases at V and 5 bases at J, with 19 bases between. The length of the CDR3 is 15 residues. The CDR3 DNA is TGTGCCAGCAGTCTAAGGGGGGGGGCAGGGACTGAAGCTTTCTTT. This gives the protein CASSLRGGAGTEAFF.

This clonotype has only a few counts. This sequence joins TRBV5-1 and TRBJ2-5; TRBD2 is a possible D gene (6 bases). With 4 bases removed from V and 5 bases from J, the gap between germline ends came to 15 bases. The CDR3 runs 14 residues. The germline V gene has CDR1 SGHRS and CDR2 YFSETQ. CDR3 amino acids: CASSPGLPVETQYF. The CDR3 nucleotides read TGCGCCAGCAGCCCCGGACTACCTGTGGAGACCCAGTACTTC.

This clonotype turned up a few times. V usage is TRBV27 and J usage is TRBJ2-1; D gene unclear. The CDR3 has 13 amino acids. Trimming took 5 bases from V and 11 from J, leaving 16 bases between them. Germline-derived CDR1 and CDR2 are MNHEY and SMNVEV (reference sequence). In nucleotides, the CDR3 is TGTGCCAGCAGTCTCCTCCCGACGGGTAAGCAGTTCTTC. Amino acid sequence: CASSLLPTGKQFF.

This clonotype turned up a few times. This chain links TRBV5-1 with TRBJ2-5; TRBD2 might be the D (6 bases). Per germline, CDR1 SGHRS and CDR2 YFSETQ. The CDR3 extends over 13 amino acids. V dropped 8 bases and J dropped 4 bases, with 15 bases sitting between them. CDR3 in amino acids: CASWRQGGETQYF. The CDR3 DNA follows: TGCGCCAGTTGGAGGCAGGGAGGAGAGACCCAGTACTTC. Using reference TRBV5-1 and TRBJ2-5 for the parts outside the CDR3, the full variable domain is KAGVTQTPRYLIKTRGQQVTLSCSPISGHRSVSWYQQTPGQGLQFLFEYFSETQRNKGNFPGRFSGRQFSNSRSEMNVSTLELGDSALYLCASWRQGGETQYFGPGTRLLVL.

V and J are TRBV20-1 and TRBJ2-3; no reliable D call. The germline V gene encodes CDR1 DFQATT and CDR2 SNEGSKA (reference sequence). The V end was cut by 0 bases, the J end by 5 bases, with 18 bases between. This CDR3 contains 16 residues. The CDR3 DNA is TGCAGTGCTAGAGATTTTCTGGCGAGGAGTGGAGATACGCAGTATTTT. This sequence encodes CSARDFLARSGDTQYF.

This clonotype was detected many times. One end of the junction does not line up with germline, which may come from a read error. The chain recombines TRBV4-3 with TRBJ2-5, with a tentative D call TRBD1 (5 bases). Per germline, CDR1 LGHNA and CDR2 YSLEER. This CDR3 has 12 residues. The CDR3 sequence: CASSQDRGTQYF. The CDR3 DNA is TGTGCCAGCAGCCAAGATAGGGGGACCCAGTACTTC.

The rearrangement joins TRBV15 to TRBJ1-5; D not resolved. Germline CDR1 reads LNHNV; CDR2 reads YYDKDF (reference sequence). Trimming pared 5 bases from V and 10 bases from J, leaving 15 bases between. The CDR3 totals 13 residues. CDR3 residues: CATSRPKGSPQHF. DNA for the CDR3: TGTGCCACCAGCCGCCCGAAAGGCTCTCCCCAGCATTTT.

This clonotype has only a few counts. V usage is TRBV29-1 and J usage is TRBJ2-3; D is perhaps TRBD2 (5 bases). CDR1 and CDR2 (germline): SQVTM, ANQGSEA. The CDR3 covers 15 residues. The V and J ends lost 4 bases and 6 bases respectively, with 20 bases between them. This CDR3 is CSVGWGSGQRDTQYF. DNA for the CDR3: TGCAGCGTTGGCTGGGGAAGCGGTCAACGTGATACGCAGTATTTT.

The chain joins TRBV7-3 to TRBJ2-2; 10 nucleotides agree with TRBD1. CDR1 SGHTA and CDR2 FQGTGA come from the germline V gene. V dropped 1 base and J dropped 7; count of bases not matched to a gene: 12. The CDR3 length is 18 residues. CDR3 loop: CASSLSDRGRRKDGELFF. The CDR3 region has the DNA TGTGCCAGCAGCTTAAGTGACAGGGGGCGCCGGAAGGACGGGGAGCTGTTTTTT.

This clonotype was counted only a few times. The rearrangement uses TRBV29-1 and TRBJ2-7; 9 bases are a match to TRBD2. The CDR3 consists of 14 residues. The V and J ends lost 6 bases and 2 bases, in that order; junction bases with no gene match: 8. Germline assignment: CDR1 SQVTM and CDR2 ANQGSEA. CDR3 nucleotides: TGCAGCGTCGAGACTAGCGGATTACCCTACGAGCAGTACTTC. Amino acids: CSVETSGLPYEQYF.

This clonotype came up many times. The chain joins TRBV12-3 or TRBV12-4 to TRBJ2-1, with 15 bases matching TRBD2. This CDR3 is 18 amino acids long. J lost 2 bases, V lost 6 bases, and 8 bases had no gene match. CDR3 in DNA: TGTGCCAGCAGCAATAAGGGACTAGCGGGGGGCCCCTACAATGAGCAGTTCTTC. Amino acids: CASSNKGLAGGPYNEQFF.

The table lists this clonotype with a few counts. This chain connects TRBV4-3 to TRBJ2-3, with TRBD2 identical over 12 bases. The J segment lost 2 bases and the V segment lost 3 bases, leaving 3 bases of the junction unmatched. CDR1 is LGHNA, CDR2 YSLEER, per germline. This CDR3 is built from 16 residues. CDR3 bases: TGCGCCAGCAGCCATTGGACTAGCGGGAACACAGATACGCAGTATTTT. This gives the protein CASSHWTSGNTDTQYF.

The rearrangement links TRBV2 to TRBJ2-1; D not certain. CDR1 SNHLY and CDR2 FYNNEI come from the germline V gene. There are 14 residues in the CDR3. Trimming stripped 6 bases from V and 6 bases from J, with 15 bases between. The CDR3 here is CASRDESRSNEQFF. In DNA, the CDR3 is TGTGCCAGCAGGGACGAGTCTCGATCCAATGAGCAGTTCTTC. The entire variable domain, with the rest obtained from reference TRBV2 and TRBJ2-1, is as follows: EPEVTQTPSHQVTQMGQEVILRCVPISNHLYFYWYRQILGQKVEFLVSFYNNEISEKSEIFDDQFSVERPDGSNFTLKIRSTKLEDSAMYFCASRDESRSNEQFFGPGTRLTVL.

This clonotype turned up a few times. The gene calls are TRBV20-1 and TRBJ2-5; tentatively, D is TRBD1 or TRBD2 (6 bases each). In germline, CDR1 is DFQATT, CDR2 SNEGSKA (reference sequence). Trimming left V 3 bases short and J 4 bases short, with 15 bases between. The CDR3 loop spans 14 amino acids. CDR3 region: CSARPNKGGETQYF. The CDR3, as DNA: TGCAGTGCTAGGCCCAACAAGGGGGGAGAGACCCAGTACTTC.

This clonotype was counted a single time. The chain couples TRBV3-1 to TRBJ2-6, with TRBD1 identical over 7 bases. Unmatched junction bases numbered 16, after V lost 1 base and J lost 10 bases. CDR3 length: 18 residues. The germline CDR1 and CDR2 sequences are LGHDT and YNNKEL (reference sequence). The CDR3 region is CASSQGQGKNSIRNVLTF. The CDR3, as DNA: TGTGCCAGCAGCCAAGGACAGGGAAAAAACTCGATTAGGAACGTCCTGACTTTC.

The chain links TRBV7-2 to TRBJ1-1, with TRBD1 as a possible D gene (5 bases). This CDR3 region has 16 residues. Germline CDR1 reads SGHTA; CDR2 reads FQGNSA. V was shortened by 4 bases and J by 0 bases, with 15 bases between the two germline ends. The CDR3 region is CASSSQVHHLNTEAFF. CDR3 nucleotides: TGTGCCAGCAGCTCACAGGTCCATCACTTGAACACTGAAGCTTTCTTT.

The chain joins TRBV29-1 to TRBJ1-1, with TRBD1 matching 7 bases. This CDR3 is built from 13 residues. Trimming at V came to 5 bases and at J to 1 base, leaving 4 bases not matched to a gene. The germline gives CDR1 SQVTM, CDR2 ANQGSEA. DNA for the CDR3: TGCAGCGTTTACCGGGACAGGAACACTGAAGCTTTCTTT. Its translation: CSVYRDRNTEAFF.

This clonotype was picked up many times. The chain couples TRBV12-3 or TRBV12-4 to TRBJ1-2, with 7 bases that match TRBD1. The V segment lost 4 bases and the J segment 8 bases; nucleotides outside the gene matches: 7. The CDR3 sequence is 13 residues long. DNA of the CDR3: TGTGCCAGCAGTTGGGACAGTGACTGGGGCTACACCTTC. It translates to CASSWDSDWGYTF.

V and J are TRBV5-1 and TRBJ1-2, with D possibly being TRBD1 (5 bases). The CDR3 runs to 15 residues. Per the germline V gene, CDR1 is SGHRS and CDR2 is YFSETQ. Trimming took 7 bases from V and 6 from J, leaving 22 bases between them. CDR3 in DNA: TGCGCCAGCGGCCCACAGTCAGGGAGAAGGGATGGCTACACCTTC. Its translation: CASGPQSGRRDGYTF.

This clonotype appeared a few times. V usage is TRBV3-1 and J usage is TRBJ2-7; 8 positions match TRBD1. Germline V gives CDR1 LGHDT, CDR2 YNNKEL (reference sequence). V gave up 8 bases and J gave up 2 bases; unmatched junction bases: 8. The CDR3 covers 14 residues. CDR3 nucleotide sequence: TGTGCCAGCTCCGGACAGGGCCCCACCTACGAGCAGTACTTC. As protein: CASSGQGPTYEQYF.

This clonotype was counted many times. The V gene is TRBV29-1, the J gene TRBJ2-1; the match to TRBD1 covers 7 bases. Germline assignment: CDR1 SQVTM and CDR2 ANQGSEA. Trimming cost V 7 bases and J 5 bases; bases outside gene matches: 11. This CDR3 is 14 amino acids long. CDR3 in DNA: TGCAGCGCTACCGGGACAGCCAGCAACAATGAGCAGTTCTTC. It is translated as CSATGTASNNEQFF.

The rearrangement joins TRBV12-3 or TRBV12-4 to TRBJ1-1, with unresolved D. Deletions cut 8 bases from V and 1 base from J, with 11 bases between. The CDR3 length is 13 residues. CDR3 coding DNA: TGTGCCAGCCAAACAGTGAAGAACACTGAAGCTTTCTTT. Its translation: CASQTVKNTEAFF.

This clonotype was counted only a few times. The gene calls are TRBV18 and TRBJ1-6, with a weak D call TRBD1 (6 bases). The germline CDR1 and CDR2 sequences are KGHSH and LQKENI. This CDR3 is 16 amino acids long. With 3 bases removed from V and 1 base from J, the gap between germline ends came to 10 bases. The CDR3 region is CASSPGGRSYNSPLHF. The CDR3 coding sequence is TGTGCCAGCTCACCGGGGGGCCGTTCCTATAATTCACCCCTCCACTTT.

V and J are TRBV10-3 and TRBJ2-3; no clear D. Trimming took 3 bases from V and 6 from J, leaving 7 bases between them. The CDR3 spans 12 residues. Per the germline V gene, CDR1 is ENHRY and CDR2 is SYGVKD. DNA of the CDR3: TGTGCCATCAGTGATTATTCCGATACGCAGTATTTT. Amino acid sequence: CAISDYSDTQYF.

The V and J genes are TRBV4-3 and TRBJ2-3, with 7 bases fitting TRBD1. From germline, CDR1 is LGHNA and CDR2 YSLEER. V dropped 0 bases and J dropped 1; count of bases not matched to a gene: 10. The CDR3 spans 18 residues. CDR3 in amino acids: CASSQDLRGRVGTDTQYF. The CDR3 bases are TGCGCCAGCAGCCAAGATTTAAGGGGGCGCGTGGGCACAGATACGCAGTATTTT.

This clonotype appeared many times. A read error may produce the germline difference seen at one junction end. In DNA form, the CDR3 reads TGTGCCAGCAGCCAAGAGGGCTACGAGCAGTACTTC. This encodes CASSQEGYEQYF. This sequence joins TRBV4-1 and TRBJ2-7; tentative D call: TRBD2 (5 bases). Germline lookup yields CDR1 MGHRA and CDR2 YSYEKL. This CDR3 comprises 12 residues.

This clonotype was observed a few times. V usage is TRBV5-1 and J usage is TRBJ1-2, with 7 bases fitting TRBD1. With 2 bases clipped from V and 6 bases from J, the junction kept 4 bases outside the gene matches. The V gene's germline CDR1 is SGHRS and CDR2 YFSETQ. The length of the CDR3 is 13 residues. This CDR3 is CASSLGQADGYTF. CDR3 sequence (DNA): TGCGCCAGCAGCTTAGGACAGGCGGATGGCTACACCTTC.

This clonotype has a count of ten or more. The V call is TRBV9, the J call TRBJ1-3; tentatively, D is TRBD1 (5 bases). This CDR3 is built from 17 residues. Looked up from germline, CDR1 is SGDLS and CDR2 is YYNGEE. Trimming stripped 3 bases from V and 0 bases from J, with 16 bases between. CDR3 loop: CASSERSYGASGNTIYF. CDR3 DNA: TGTGCCAGCAGCGAGCGTAGCTATGGGGCCTCTGGAAACACCATATATTTT.

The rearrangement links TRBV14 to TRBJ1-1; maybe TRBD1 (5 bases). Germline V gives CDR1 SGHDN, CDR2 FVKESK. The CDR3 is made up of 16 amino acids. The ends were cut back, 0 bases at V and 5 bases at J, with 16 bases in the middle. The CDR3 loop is CASSQDKGRRGTEAFF. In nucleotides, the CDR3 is TGTGCCAGCAGCCAAGATAAGGGGCGCCGGGGGACTGAAGCTTTCTTT.

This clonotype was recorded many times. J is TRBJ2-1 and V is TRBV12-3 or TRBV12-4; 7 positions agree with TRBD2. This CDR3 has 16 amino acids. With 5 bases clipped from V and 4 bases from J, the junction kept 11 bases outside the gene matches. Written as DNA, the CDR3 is TGTGCCAGCAGTGGACCCCAAGAGCGGGAATACAATGAGCAGTTCTTC. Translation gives CASSGPQEREYNEQFF.

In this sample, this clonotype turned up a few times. CDR3 protein: CASSFSGPNTGELFF. Here the CDR3 DNA reads TGTGCCAGCAGCTTTAGCGGACCGAACACCGGGGAGCTGTTTTTT. The chain is built from TRBV7-9 and TRBJ2-2, with D maybe TRBD2 (6 bases). Germline assignment: CDR1 SEHNR and CDR2 FQNEAQ (reference sequence). CDR3 length: 15 amino acids. The V and J ends lost 3 bases and 0 bases respectively, with 8 bases between them.